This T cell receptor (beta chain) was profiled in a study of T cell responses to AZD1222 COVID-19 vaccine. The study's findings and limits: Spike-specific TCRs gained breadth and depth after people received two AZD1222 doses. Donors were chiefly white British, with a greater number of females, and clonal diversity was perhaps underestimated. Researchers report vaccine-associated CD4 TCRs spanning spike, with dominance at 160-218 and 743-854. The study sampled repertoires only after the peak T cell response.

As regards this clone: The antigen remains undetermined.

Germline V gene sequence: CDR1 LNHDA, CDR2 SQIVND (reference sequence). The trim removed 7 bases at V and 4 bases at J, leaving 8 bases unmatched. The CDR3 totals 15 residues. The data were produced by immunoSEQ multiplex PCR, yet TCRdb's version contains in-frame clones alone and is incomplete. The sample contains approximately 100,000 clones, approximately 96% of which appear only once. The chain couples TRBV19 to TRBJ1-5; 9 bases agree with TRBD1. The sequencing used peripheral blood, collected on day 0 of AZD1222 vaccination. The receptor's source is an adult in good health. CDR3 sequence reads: CASKMTGQGNQPQHF. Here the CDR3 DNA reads TGTGCCAGTAAGATGACGGGACAGGGAAATCAGCCCCAGCATTTT.